This T cell receptor beta chain was found in a study of blood T cell repertoires in COVID-19. Some clones are missing from TCRdb's copy, which holds only in-frame ones; the method was immunoSEQ multiplex PCR. The sample consists of a few hundred thousand clones, about 80% of them appearing once. Participant age was roughly 18 to 95 years, and participants resided in 24 US areas. Participants' own reports of clinical history determined their cohort assignment. This TCR derives from a man aged 35 to 55 who had recovered from COVID-19. Sequencing used PBMCs or T cells enriched from blood (not recorded which).

In DNA, the CDR3 is TGTGCCAGCAGCCCCCGGGAGGGCGGAGTTGCAGATACGCAGTATTTT. Encoded protein: CASSPREGGVADTQYF. The V call is TRBV7-2, the J call TRBJ2-3, with TRBD2 matching over 8 bases. J was trimmed by 4 bases and V by 5 bases; bases with no gene match: 11. The CDR3 sequence is 16 residues long. Germline V gene data show CDR1 as SGHTA and CDR2 as FQGNSA.